The rows below give T cell receptor beta chains drawn from one sample of a study of control samples from healthy donors and cancer patients. Generated by immunoSEQ multiplex PCR, the TCRdb table keeps only in-frame clones and is missing some. The sample holds over 150,000 clones; 94% are singletons and the top ten take about 1.5%. Sequences were obtained from blood. Every receptor here comes from a young woman in good health. CDR3s include the opening cysteine and the closing phenylalanine or tryptophan. Each record gives: V gene, J gene, CDR3 protein.

V: TRBV4-3
J: TRBJ2-5
CDR3: CASSQVGQQETQYF

V: TRBV5-1
J: TRBJ2-1
CDR3: CASSIGASESQFF

V: TRBV4-1
J: TRBJ1-2
CDR3: CASSPGQGSYGYTF

V: TRBV9
J: TRBJ1-1
CDR3: CASSVGSGYEAFF

V: TRBV28
J: TRBJ1-5
CDR3: CASSFLVGASNQPQHF

V: TRBV4-2
J: TRBJ2-3
CDR3: CASSQEDKRQPPRAQYF

V: TRBV14
J: TRBJ2-5
CDR3: CASSPTTGVWGETQYF

V: TRBV28
J: TRBJ1-5
CDR3: CASSSRRQGAAEPQHF

V: TRBV28
J: TRBJ1-6
CDR3: CASSLGQPNSIAWF

V: TRBV6-5
J: TRBJ2-1
CDR3: CASSYSRGANEQFF

V: TRBV13
J: TRBJ1-6
CDR3: CASSLVNSPLHF

V: TRBV7-9
J: TRBJ2-3
CDR3: CASLEAGAFTDTQYF

V: TRBV19
J: TRBJ1-4
CDR3: CASSAGNRQEKLFF

V: TRBV2
J: TRBJ1-2
CDR3: CASRAPGVDGYTF

V: TRBV18
J: TRBJ1-2
CDR3: CASSPGTNYGYTF

V: TRBV6-2/TRBV6-3
J: TRBJ2-1
CDR3: CASSTRQSVLYNEQFF

V: TRBV11-2
J: TRBJ1-5
CDR3: CASSPDSSNQPQHF

V: TRBV7-3
J: TRBJ2-1
CDR3: CASSLNPFVRLAGSNEQFF

V: TRBV4-1
J: TRBJ2-1
CDR3: CASSQEGSGNEQFF

V: TRBV2
J: TRBJ1-6
CDR3: CASSESLLVALHF

V: TRBV6-2/TRBV6-3
J: TRBJ1-5
CDR3: CASSYGGWGQPQHF

V: TRBV7-9
J: TRBJ1-1
CDR3: CASSLGAITEAFF

V: TRBV6-1
J: TRBJ1-5
CDR3: CASSEGQEYQPQHF

V: TRBV6-6
J: TRBJ2-2
CDR3: CASRVGTSGDTGELFF

V: TRBV6-5
J: TRBJ1-5
CDR3: CASRPTHQGNQPQHF

V: TRBV6-5
J: TRBJ1-1
CDR3: CASTRGTGSWGEAFF

V: TRBV15
J: TRBJ2-1
CDR3: CATSRVLSSYNEQFF

V: TRBV18
J: TRBJ1-5
CDR3: CASSLYREDQPQHF

V: TRBV4-3
J: TRBJ2-3
CDR3: CASSQDIPATDTQYF

V: TRBV10-1
J: TRBJ2-7
CDR3: CASSETGLPYEQYF

V: TRBV28
J: TRBJ1-1
CDR3: CASSLWTGRAFF

V: TRBV19
J: TRBJ2-3
CDR3: CASSKGQWVTDTQYF

V: TRBV7-9
J: TRBJ2-7
CDR3: CASSIGQGSVSYEQYF

V: TRBV5-1
J: TRBJ2-1
CDR3: CASSAGTSFREQFF

V: TRBV6-5
J: TRBJ1-1
CDR3: CASSWTGATEAFF

V: TRBV18
J: TRBJ1-4
CDR3: CASSPDRVNEKLFF

V: TRBV19
J: TRBJ2-5
CDR3: CASALGGTQETQYF

V: TRBV3-1/TRBV3-2
J: TRBJ2-2
CDR3: CASSSYTGELFF

V: TRBV7-2
J: TRBJ1-2
CDR3: CASSSRDRGRGGYTF

V: TRBV7-9
J: TRBJ2-1
CDR3: CASSLQGRDDEQFF

V: TRBV5-5
J: TRBJ1-1
CDR3: CASSSPLQGNTEAFF

V: TRBV6-5
J: TRBJ1-1
CDR3: CASTGWGTEAFF

V: TRBV4-2
J: TRBJ1-2
CDR3: CASSQGIWQGADGYTF

V: TRBV9
J: TRBJ1-1
CDR3: CASSVVPMNTEAFF

V: TRBV4-1
J: TRBJ2-1
CDR3: CASSQVVPSGRVGKNEQFF

V: TRBV16
J: TRBJ2-7
CDR3: CASSQSRRGEGAFGQYF